A single sample is the source of the 23 T cell receptor beta chains below, sequenced in a study of siplizumab effects on memory and regulatory T cells. TCRdb keeps only in-frame clones here, not all; method: immunoSEQ multiplex PCR. The sample holds 45,000 to 50,000 clones; about 90% are singletons and the top ten take 0.35%. The sample taken for sequencing was naive CD8+ T cells sorted from blood. Receptors originate from a human donor in good health.

The gene calls are TRBV27 and TRBJ1-4, with D perhaps TRBD1 (6 bases). This CDR3 is 16 amino acids long. With 9 bases removed from V and 7 bases from J, the gap between germline ends came to 24 bases. Germline V gene sequence: CDR1 MNHEY, CDR2 SMNVEV (reference sequence). Written as DNA, the CDR3 is TGTGCCAGTACCAGTTTATATAACAGGGAGGGTGAAAAACTGTTTTTT. Translating gives CASTSLYNREGEKLFF.

This chain links TRBV21-1 with TRBJ2-7; no check of the table's D call, TRBD1, against the DNA was made. TRBV21-1 is classified as a pseudogene. The CDR3 consists of 13 residues. CDR3 amino acids: CASSEPQKYEQYF. The CDR3 nucleotides read TGTGCCAGCAGCGAGCCACAGAAATACGAGCAGTACTTC.

This chain uses TRBV7-6 with TRBJ2-2; D is possibly TRBD2 (6 bases). This CDR3 spans 16 amino acids. Germline-derived CDR1 and CDR2 are SGHVS and FNYEAQ. Trimming removed 5 bases at V and 0 bases at J, with 13 bases between. The chain's CDR3 is CASSPLAWSNTGELFF. As DNA, the CDR3 is TGTGCCAGCAGCCCTCTAGCGTGGTCGAACACCGGGGAGCTGTTTTTT.

The chain recombines TRBV29-1 with TRBJ2-7; 10 positions agree with TRBD1. J was trimmed by 4 bases and V by 6 bases; bases with no gene match: 9. Per germline, CDR1 SQVTM and CDR2 ANQGSEA. The CDR3 is 14 amino acids. The CDR3 nucleotides read TGCAGCGTGACCGGGACAGGGGTGGCGTACGAGCAGTACTTC. This translates into CSVTGTGVAYEQYF.

The chain carries TRBV6-6 and TRBJ2-7, with 8 bases fitting TRBD1. Trimming cost V 5 bases and J 7 bases; bases outside gene matches: 16. CDR1 is MNHNY and CDR2 is SVGAGI in the germline V gene (reference sequence). The CDR3 sequence is 16 residues long. The CDR3 here is CASSTPLTGAKVEQYF. In nucleotides, the CDR3 is TGTGCCAGCAGTACACCCCTGACAGGGGCCAAGGTGGAGCAGTACTTC.

The chain joins TRBV7-9 to TRBJ1-1; the D is unclear. The CDR3 has 13 amino acids. The germline V and J ends were trimmed by 5 bases and 1 base, with 8 bases remaining between them. CDR1 SEHNR and CDR2 FQNEAQ come from the germline V gene (reference sequence). This chain's CDR3 is CASSPPGNTEAFF. The CDR3 region has the DNA TGTGCCAGCAGCCCCCCCGGGAACACTGAAGCTTTCTTT. Full variable domain (outside the CDR3, taken from reference TRBV7-9 and TRBJ1-1): DTGVSQNPRHKITKRGQNVTFRCDPISEHNRLYWYRQTLGQGPEFLTYFQNEAQLEKSRLLSDRFSAERPKGSFSTLEIQRTEQGDSAMYLCASSPPGNTEAFFGQGTRLTVV.

This clone was detected once. This sequence joins TRBV6-4 and TRBJ2-3; weak D call: TRBD1 (5 bases). CDR3 size: 14 residues. The germline V and J ends were trimmed by 4 bases and 2 bases, with 10 bases remaining between them. The germline V gene has CDR1 MRHNA and CDR2 SNTAGT. The CDR3 here is CASSVDRVTDTQYF. In nucleotides, the CDR3 is TGTGCCAGCAGTGTAGACAGAGTCACAGATACGCAGTATTTT.

V usage is TRBV6-6 and J usage is TRBJ2-3; D may match TRBD1 or TRBD2 (5 bases each). Germline V gene data show CDR1 as MNHNY and CDR2 as SVGAGI (reference sequence). V gave up 11 bases and J gave up 2 bases, with 11 bases separating them. The CDR3 consists of 12 residues. CDR3 region: CAYRDHTDTQYF. The CDR3 DNA reads as TGTGCCTACCGGGACCACACAGATACGCAGTATTTT.

This clone has a single count. The CDR3 DNA reads as TGTGCCAGCAGCTTGGGAAAAGAAATATACTCTGGAAACACCATATATTTT. It specifies CASSLGKEIYSGNTIYF. The J gene is TRBJ1-3, the V gene TRBV5-6; D is uncertain. CDR1 is SGHDT and CDR2 is YYEEEE in the germline V gene. V was pared by 0 bases and J by 0 bases, with 13 bases between. The CDR3 sequence is 17 residues long.

J is TRBJ2-1 and V is TRBV27; 9 nucleotides match TRBD2. The CDR3 runs to 13 residues. V shed 7 bases and J 7 bases; nucleotides not matched to a gene: 5. Germline CDR1 is MNHEY and CDR2 is SMNVEV (reference sequence). The DNA for the CDR3 is TGTGCCAGCACCCTAGCGGGAAATAATGAGCAGTTCTTC. Its translation is CASTLAGNNEQFF.

This chain connects TRBV7-4 to TRBJ1-5; D uncertain. The CDR3 extends over 11 amino acids. Trimming pared 5 bases from V and 3 bases from J, leaving 2 bases between. The germline V gene encodes CDR1 SGHVT and CDR2 SQSDAQ. This chain's CDR3 is CASSNNQPQHF. CDR3 sequence (DNA): TGTGCCAGCAGCAACAATCAGCCCCAGCATTTT. Full variable domain (outside the CDR3, taken from reference TRBV7-4 and TRBJ1-5): GAGVSQSPRYKVAKRGRDVALRCDSISGHVTLYWYRQTLGQGSEVLTYSQSDAQRDKSGRPSGRFSAERPERSVSTLKIQRTEQGDSAVYLCASSNNQPQHFGDGTRLSIL.

The chain is built from TRBV19 and TRBJ1-1; D is ambiguous. CDR3 size: 11 residues. Trimming took off 3 bases at V and 4 bases at J, with 3 bases between the two ends. Germline CDR1 LNHDA, CDR2 SQIVND (reference sequence). This chain's CDR3 is CASSMVTEAFF. The DNA for the CDR3 is TGTGCCAGTAGTATGGTCACTGAAGCTTTCTTT.

The gene calls are TRBV27 and TRBJ2-1, with 9 bases that match TRBD2. V shed 1 base, J shed 8 bases, and the junction held 9 bases outside the gene matches. There are 16 residues in the CDR3. Germline CDR1 and CDR2: MNHEY and SMNVEV (reference sequence). The CDR3 sequence is CASSLFAGGLNDEQFF. DNA of the CDR3: TGTGCCAGCAGTTTATTTGCGGGAGGGCTGAACGATGAGCAGTTCTTC.

CDR3 nucleotide sequence: TGTGCCAGCAGCCCCGGGACAGGGGGCGCATATGAAGAAAAACTGTTTTTT. The encoded protein is CASSPGTGGAYEEKLFF. The gene calls are TRBV7-9 and TRBJ1-4; the match to TRBD1 covers 12 bases. The V and J ends lost 5 bases and 8 bases, in that order; junction bases with no gene match: 12. Germline V gene data show CDR1 as SEHNR and CDR2 as FQNEAQ (reference sequence). The CDR3 has 17 amino acids. The complete variable domain, with remaining parts taken from reference TRBV7-9 and TRBJ1-4, reads DTGVSQNPRHKITKRGQNVTFRCDPISEHNRLYWYRQTLGQGPEFLTYFQNEAQLEKSRLLSDRFSAERPKGSFSTLEIQRTEQGDSAMYLCASSPGTGGAYEEKLFFGSGTQLSVL.

The chain employs TRBV6-5 and TRBJ2-1, with 8 bases matching TRBD1. Germline values: CDR1 MNHEY, CDR2 SVGAGI. This CDR3 region has 15 residues. Trimming removed 2 bases from V and 6 bases from J; junction bases left unmatched: 6. For the CDR3, the DNA is TGTGCCAGCAGTTACGGGACAGGCCCCTCCAATGAGCAGTTCTTC. As protein: CASSYGTGPSNEQFF.

The chain links TRBV5-1 to TRBJ1-1; 7 nucleotides match TRBD1. Germline-derived CDR1 and CDR2 are SGHRS and YFSETQ. The V segment lost 3 bases and the J segment 2 bases; nucleotides outside the gene matches: 4. The CDR3 loop spans 14 amino acids. This CDR3 reads CASSWGQSNTEAFF. The CDR3 DNA reads TGCGCCAGCAGCTGGGGACAGAGTAACACTGAAGCTTTCTTT.

The rearrangement uses TRBV4-1 and TRBJ2-7, with TRBD1 identical over 7 bases. Trimming took 3 bases from V and 2 from J; bases not matched to a gene: 10. The CDR3 runs to 16 residues. Germline CDR1 reads MGHRA; CDR2 reads YSYEKL. The CDR3 DNA sequence: TGCGCCAGCAGCCAGGCCCCCAGGGGGAGAGCCTACGAGCAGTACTTC. This gives the protein CASSQAPRGRAYEQYF.

DNA of the CDR3: TGTGCCAGCAGTGAAGGCGGGGGGGCCCCCTACGAGCAGTACTTC. It yields the protein CASSEGGGAPYEQYF. The V and J genes are TRBV6-1 and TRBJ2-7; 9 positions match TRBD2. This CDR3 comprises 15 residues. V was clipped by 1 base and J by 2 bases; unmatched bases: 3. The germline gives CDR1 MNHNS, CDR2 SASEGT.

V is TRBV10-3 and J is TRBJ1-1, with a weak D call TRBD1 (5 bases). Trimming removed 7 bases at V and 4 bases at J, with 7 bases between. This CDR3 has 11 residues. CDR1 and CDR2 from the germline V gene are ENHRY and SYGVKD. The chain's CDR3 is CAINGGTEAFF. The CDR3 region has the DNA TGTGCCATCAATGGGGGCACTGAAGCTTTCTTT.

CDR3 loop: CATSRGGPRGADTQYF. Written as DNA, the CDR3 is TGTGCCACCAGCAGAGGTGGACCTCGAGGAGCAGATACGCAGTATTTT. The V and J genes are TRBV15 and TRBJ2-3; D gene ambiguous. This CDR3 is built from 16 residues. V gave up 1 base and J gave up 4 bases, with 15 bases separating them. The V gene's germline CDR1 is LNHNV and CDR2 YYDKDF (reference sequence).

In its sample, this clone was seen once. V and J are TRBV6-4 and TRBJ2-3; 11 nucleotides agree with TRBD2. Germline trimming cut 3 bases from V and 2 bases from J; bases unmatched to any gene: 13. Germline CDR1 and CDR2: MRHNA and SNTAGT. The CDR3 runs to 19 residues. In DNA, the CDR3 is TGTGCCAGCAGTGAAGATAGCCCTAGCGGGAGGTATTACACAGATACGCAGTATTTT. As protein: CASSEDSPSGRYYTDTQYF.

Turning to this clone: The same CDR3 also results from other DNA sequences found in this sample. For the CDR3, the DNA is TGTGCCAGCAGCGTAGGGAGCGGGAGGGCCCGGGAGCAGTACTTC. It specifies CASSVGSGRAREQYF. The rearrangement uses TRBV9 and TRBJ2-7, with 10 bases lining up with TRBD2. V lost 0 bases to trimming and J lost 7 bases; unmatched junction nucleotides: 7. CDR1 SGDLS and CDR2 YYNGEE come from the germline V gene. This CDR3 spans 15 amino acids.

This chain connects TRBV27 to TRBJ2-1, with 8 bases identical to TRBD2. This CDR3 spans 14 amino acids. The V gene's germline CDR1 is MNHEY and CDR2 SMNVEV (reference sequence). The J segment lost 6 bases and the V segment lost 5 bases, leaving 6 bases of the junction unmatched. This chain's CDR3 is CASSPGGVRNEQFF. The DNA for the CDR3 is TGTGCCAGCAGTCCGGGGGGGGTACGCAATGAGCAGTTCTTC.